The sequence of this TCR beta chain was determined in a study of T cell repertoires in cytomegalovirus infection. At the level of the study: From public TCR beta signatures came an indication of both CMV infection and matching HLA type. Study-wide findings and caveats: There were HLA-C-restricted CMV-specific TCR beta clonotypes dominating the ex vivo response. Carriers of CMV and the relevant HLA type were discriminated by public TCR beta frequency.

On this clonotype itself: Its antigen remains unknown.

The CDR3 totals 16 residues. The trim removed 2 bases at V and 5 bases at J, leaving 7 bases unmatched. CDR1 and CDR2 from the germline V gene are MGHRA and YSYEKL. TCRdb re-analysed the reads in MiXCR, keeping a single row per CDR3 protein. The sample lists approximately 400,000 distinct CDR3 sequences; 30% to 40% were seen once. The receptor's source is a human donor in good health (CMV status not recorded). Some clones in this sample may be carry-over from other donors' samples. Material: PBMCs. The chain couples TRBV4-1 to TRBJ2-3, with TRBD1 matching over 10 bases. The CDR3 DNA is TGCGCCAGCAGCCAATTGGACAGGGGGGGAGAAGATACGCAGTATTTT. Its protein is CASSQLDRGGEDTQYF.